Presented here are 3 T cell receptor beta chains from one specimen sequenced in a study of blood T cells in healthy people across ages. Primers used in a second PCR of roughly 6 to 11 cycles were a sample-barcoded 5' primer and a J-beta primer mix. TCRdb re-derived calls from the 5' RACE reads in MiXCR, one entry per CDR3 protein. Here the sample spans hundreds of thousands of distinct CDR3 sequences, about 47% being singletons. Sample: blood. These receptors were taken from a man older than 75 in good health.

This chain connects TRBV9 to TRBJ1-2, with TRBD1 identical over 10 bases. J gave up 6 bases and V 4 bases, and 12 bases lay outside the gene matches. The CDR3 is made up of 16 amino acids. CDR1 and CDR2 from the germline V gene are SGDLS and YYNGEE. The CDR3 here is CASSPRPGQGTDGYTF. CDR3 in DNA: TGTGCCAGCAGCCCCCGACCGGGACAGGGGACAGATGGCTACACCTTC.

The V call is TRBV19, the J call TRBJ2-1, with D possibly being TRBD1 (5 bases). The CDR3 loop spans 16 amino acids. Looked up from germline, CDR1 is LNHDA and CDR2 is SQIVND (reference sequence). The V end lost 6 bases, the J end lost 5 bases, and 20 bases lay between the germline ends. CDR3 DNA: TGTGCCAGTAGATCGTTCTGGGGCCCGGCTGACAATGAGCAGTTCTTC. Encoded protein: CASRSFWGPADNEQFF.

The chain combines TRBV20-1 with TRBJ2-5; 7 nucleotides line up with TRBD2. This CDR3 spans 16 amino acids. Trimming at V came to 6 bases and at J to 4 bases, leaving 17 bases not matched to a gene. Germline V CDR1 and CDR2: DFQATT, SNEGSKA (reference sequence). CDR3 in DNA: TGCAGTGCAAGGACCTTTAGGGCGGGAGAGGTAGAGACCCAGTACTTC. Protein product: CSARTFRAGEVETQYF.